A selection of T cell receptor beta chains follows, all from one sample in a study of Ad26.COV2.S vaccination and SARS-CoV-2 variants. Profiled with immunoSEQ multiplex PCR; TCRdb holds only in-frame clones, not every one. This sample has a few hundred thousand clones, with around 90% found just once. The sequenced sample was peripheral blood, obtained in a trial of Ad26.COV2.S vaccine versus placebo. Receptor source: a person aged 18 to 59 who received the Ad26.COV2.S COVID-19 vaccine or a placebo. The CDR3 runs from the conserved cysteine through the conserved F or W. A D gene is named only where the DNA matches it firmly. Clone size appears in some rows only: once, few, many, or a class for an expanded clone.

j_call: TRBJ1-5
d_call: -
clone_size: -
v_call: TRBV2
cdr3_nt: TGTGCCAGCAGAGCAGCAGTCAATCAGCCCCAGCATTTT
cdr3_aa: CASRAAVNQPQHF

j_call: TRBJ2-2
d_call: -
clone_size: -
v_call: TRBV5-1
cdr3_nt: TGCGCCAGCAGCCAGATTCCAGGGTCCCCCGGGGAGCTGTTTTTT
cdr3_aa: CASSQIPGSPGELFF

j_call: TRBJ2-7
d_call: -
clone_size: -
v_call: TRBV28
cdr3_nt: TGTGCCAGCAGTGCTACGGGACTCGGGGCCTACGAGCAGTACTTC
cdr3_aa: CASSATGLGAYEQYF

j_call: TRBJ2-2
d_call: -
clone_size: -
v_call: TRBV6-2/TRBV6-3
cdr3_nt: TGTGCCAGCAGTTACATAGGGCAGAGCACCGGGGAGCTGTTTTTT
cdr3_aa: CASSYIGQSTGELFF

j_call: TRBJ2-1
d_call: -
clone_size: -
v_call: TRBV13
cdr3_nt: TGTGCCAGCAGCGGTAGCGACTCCTACAATGAGCAGTTCTTC
cdr3_aa: CASSGSDSYNEQFF

j_call: TRBJ1-2
d_call: TRBD1
clone_size: -
v_call: TRBV10-3
cdr3_nt: TGTGCCATCAGCCCCGGACAGGTACACTATGGCTACACCTTC
cdr3_aa: CAISPGQVHYGYTF

j_call: TRBJ2-7
d_call: -
clone_size: -
v_call: TRBV13
cdr3_nt: TGTGCCAGCAGCAGGGGGTCTGGGGTCGAGCAGTACTTC
cdr3_aa: CASSRGSGVEQYF

j_call: TRBJ2-2
d_call: TRBD2
clone_size: once
v_call: TRBV19
cdr3_nt: TGTGCCAGTATCTCACTAGCGACGAACACCGGGGAGCTGTTTTTT
cdr3_aa: CASISLATNTGELFF

j_call: TRBJ2-5
d_call: -
clone_size: -
v_call: TRBV10-2
cdr3_nt: TGCGCCAGCAGTGACCTTCAAGAGACCCAGTACTTC
cdr3_aa: CASSDLQETQYF

j_call: TRBJ1-6
d_call: TRBD1
clone_size: -
v_call: TRBV2
cdr3_nt: TGTGCCAGCACAGGGGGCGTTTCACCCCTCCACTTT
cdr3_aa: CASTGGVSPLHF

j_call: TRBJ1-5
d_call: TRBD1
clone_size: -
v_call: TRBV7-2
cdr3_nt: TGTGCCAGCAGCCCGGGACAGCCTCTTCAGCCCCAGCATTTT
cdr3_aa: CASSPGQPLQPQHF

j_call: TRBJ1-3
d_call: -
clone_size: few
v_call: TRBV5-1
cdr3_nt: TGCGCCAGCAGCTTGAGTCCTAGCAGCAGCTCTGGAAACACCATATATTTT
cdr3_aa: CASSLSPSSSSGNTIYF

j_call: TRBJ1-2
d_call: -
clone_size: once
v_call: TRBV6-5
cdr3_nt: TGTGCCAGCAGTAGGACAAGACCCAACTATGGCTACACCTTC
cdr3_aa: CASSRTRPNYGYTF

j_call: TRBJ2-7
d_call: -
clone_size: -
v_call: TRBV5-8
cdr3_nt: TGTGCCAGCAGCTTGTATGTAAACTCCTACGAGCAGTACTTC
cdr3_aa: CASSLYVNSYEQYF

j_call: TRBJ2-3
d_call: -
clone_size: -
v_call: TRBV5-1
cdr3_nt: TGCGCCAGCAGCTTGGAGAAACTACGAGATACGCAGTATTTT
cdr3_aa: CASSLEKLRDTQYF

j_call: TRBJ2-1
d_call: TRBD1
clone_size: -
v_call: TRBV28
cdr3_nt: TGTGCCAGCAGTTTACAAAGGTGGGACAGGGGGCTCGATGAGCAGTTCTTC
cdr3_aa: CASSLQRWDRGLDEQFF

j_call: TRBJ2-7
d_call: -
clone_size: -
v_call: TRBV28
cdr3_nt: TGTGCCAGCAGCCCCGCCGACAGCCGCTACTACGAGCAGTACTTC
cdr3_aa: CASSPADSRYYEQYF

j_call: TRBJ2-3
d_call: -
clone_size: once
v_call: TRBV20-1
cdr3_nt: TGCAGTGCTAGGATGTTGGATACGCAGTATTTT
cdr3_aa: CSARMLDTQYF

j_call: TRBJ1-2
d_call: -
clone_size: -
v_call: TRBV30
cdr3_nt: TGTGCCTCATTGGGACTTCCAGATTTAAACATCTATGGCTACACCTTC
cdr3_aa: CASLGLPDLNIYGYTF

j_call: TRBJ1-1
d_call: -
clone_size: few
v_call: TRBV5-6
cdr3_nt: TGTGCCAGCAGCGCCTCGGGACTCGAAGCTTTCTTT
cdr3_aa: CASSASGLEAFF

j_call: TRBJ2-1
d_call: -
clone_size: once
v_call: TRBV5-3
cdr3_nt: TGTGCCAGAAGCTCAATGGCGGGGGCGGGAGACAATGAGCAGTTCTTC
cdr3_aa: CARSSMAGAGDNEQFF

j_call: TRBJ2-3
d_call: -
clone_size: -
v_call: TRBV6-5
cdr3_nt: TGTGCCAGCAGTCGAGGGCAGGGTGTCATGGGTACGCAGTATTTT
cdr3_aa: CASSRGQGVMGTQYF

j_call: TRBJ2-7
d_call: -
clone_size: -
v_call: TRBV28
cdr3_nt: TGTGCCAGCAGTTTCCGCGGAAGCTCCTACGAGCAGTACTTC
cdr3_aa: CASSFRGSSYEQYF

j_call: TRBJ2-3
d_call: -
clone_size: once
v_call: TRBV20-1
cdr3_nt: TGCAGTGCTAGTGAACACCTTATCACAGATACGCAGTATTTT
cdr3_aa: CSASEHLITDTQYF

j_call: TRBJ2-7
d_call: -
clone_size: -
v_call: TRBV10-2
cdr3_nt: TGCGCCAGCAGTGATAGAGGGGCTGGCGACGAGCAGTACTTC
cdr3_aa: CASSDRGAGDEQYF

j_call: TRBJ1-2
d_call: -
clone_size: -
v_call: TRBV4-1
cdr3_nt: TGCGCCAGCAGCCAATCCTCTTTGGGCCATGCTTCTAACTATGGCTACACCTTC
cdr3_aa: CASSQSSLGHASNYGYTF

j_call: TRBJ2-3
d_call: -
clone_size: -
v_call: TRBV5-1
cdr3_nt: TGCGCCAGCAGCTTGGGTTTGGTTGCCACAGATACGCAGTATTTT
cdr3_aa: CASSLGLVATDTQYF

j_call: TRBJ1-1
d_call: -
clone_size: -
v_call: TRBV12-3/TRBV12-4
cdr3_nt: TGTGCCATAGAGGACGGGATGAACACTGAAGCTTTCTTT
cdr3_aa: CAIEDGMNTEAFF

j_call: TRBJ1-5
d_call: -
clone_size: -
v_call: TRBV7-8
cdr3_nt: TGTGCCAGCAGCAGAGTTAGCAATCAGCCCCAGCATTTT
cdr3_aa: CASSRVSNQPQHF

j_call: TRBJ2-1
d_call: -
clone_size: -
v_call: TRBV11-3
cdr3_nt: TGTGCCAGCAGCCTCTATACCTACAATGAGCAGTTCTTC
cdr3_aa: CASSLYTYNEQFF